The entry below gives a single T cell receptor (beta chain) sequence along with its context. Its antigen is unknown. With the read ending 3 residues before the CDR3 end, the germline J gene is used to fill in that end. Per germline, CDR1 SGHAT and CDR2 FQNNGV. Germline trimming cut 4 bases from V and 9 bases from J; bases unmatched to any gene: 12. The CDR3 loop spans 15 amino acids. Sequencing used immunoSEQ multiplex PCR; TCRdb keeps in-frame clones, though not all of them. The sample includes over 30,000 clones. This sample was included in a study of T cells in women clearing cervical HPV infection. Study-wide context: Case blood drawn at lesion detection; control blood after infection cleared. Only a few women had HLA typing results available.

The study's findings and limits: CIN3+ cases had significantly higher TCR repertoire richness than controls, but evenness did not differ. Associations may precede or follow infection; HPV-specific or memory T cells were not isolated.

The sample consisted of blood buffy coat. The V call is TRBV11-2, the J call TRBJ2-4; 7 bases map to TRBD2. This TCR was sampled from a woman between 18 and 69 years old with a cervical HPV16 infection that either progressed to CIN3+ or cleared (not recorded which). CDR3 residues: CASSSPGGGRGIQYF. The DNA read from the CDR3 is TGTGCCAGCAGCTCTCCCGGCGGCGGGAGAGGCATT. Complete variable domain (other parts from reference TRBV11-2 and TRBJ2-4): EAGVAQSPRYKIIEKRQSVAFWCNPISGHATLYWYQQILGQGPKLLIQFQNNGVVDDSQLPKDRFSAERLKGVDSTLKIQPAKLEDSAVYLCASSSPGGGRGIQYFGAGTRLSVL.